Listed here are 14 T cell receptor beta chains from one sample, sequenced in a study of cytomegalovirus exposure and HLA in healthy donors. It was with 60 Vbeta and 13 Jbeta primers that the PCR ran. Data came from immunoSEQ multiplex PCR; TCRdb stores just in-frame clones and leaves some out. Of some 110,000 clones in the sample, around 75% were seen once. The specimen was PBMCs. The receptor set was obtained from a woman under 30 in good health and CMV-seronegative.

The CDR3 loop reads CASSYWAGATEAFF. The CDR3 bases are TGTGCCAGCAGTTACTGGGCGGGGGCCACTGAAGCTTTCTTT. This chain joins TRBV6-5 and TRBJ1-1, with D perhaps TRBD1 (6 bases). Germline lookup yields CDR1 MNHEY and CDR2 SVGAGI. Trimming shortened V by 1 base and J by 4 bases, and 10 bases separated the two germline ends. The CDR3 loop spans 14 amino acids.

The chain joins TRBV2 to TRBJ1-2; TRBD1 aligns across 9 bases. V shed 7 bases, J shed 1 base, and the junction held 10 bases outside the gene matches. Germline loops: CDR1 SNHLY, CDR2 FYNNEI. This CDR3 contains 16 residues. DNA of the CDR3: TGTGCCAGCAACCACGACAGGGGGATCCTTAACTATGGCTACACCTTC. Translation: CASNHDRGILNYGYTF.

The rearrangement joins TRBV14 to TRBJ2-4, with 8 positions matching TRBD1. Trimming at V came to 4 bases and at J to 9 bases, leaving 5 bases not matched to a gene. In germline, CDR1 is SGHDN, CDR2 FVKESK. This CDR3 comprises 13 residues. The CDR3 DNA follows: TGTGCCAGCAGCCCAGGGGGCTTGGGCATTCAGTACTTC. Protein: CASSPGGLGIQYF.

The chain joins TRBV10-3 to TRBJ1-4; maybe TRBD1 (5 bases). The CDR3 is made up of 13 amino acids. Germline assignment: CDR1 ENHRY and CDR2 SYGVKD. The V end lost 6 bases, the J end lost 4 bases, and 9 bases lay between the germline ends. The CDR3 DNA reads as TGTGCCATCAGACTCGACAGTAATGAAAAACTGTTTTTT. It encodes CAIRLDSNEKLFF.

This clone was detected a few times. The chain is built from TRBV2 and TRBJ1-3; tentatively, D is TRBD1 (6 bases). Germline V gene lookup returns CDR1 SNHLY and CDR2 FYNNEI. Between the trimmed V and J ends, which lost 3 bases and 0 bases, there was a span of 9 bases. This CDR3 has 15 amino acids. In nucleotides, the CDR3 is TGTGCCAGCAGTGAGCAAGGGGGCTCTGGAAACACCATATATTTT. Translation: CASSEQGGSGNTIYF.

The chain is built from TRBV14 and TRBJ1-2; tentative D call: TRBD1 (5 bases). Germline loops: CDR1 SGHDN, CDR2 FVKESK. V was cut by 0 bases and J by 3 bases, with 8 bases left in between. The CDR3 covers 14 residues. The CDR3 sequence: CASSQDRQHYGYTF. CDR3 nucleotide sequence: TGTGCCAGCAGCCAAGATCGACAGCACTATGGCTACACCTTC. Based on the CDR3 plus reference TRBV14 and TRBJ1-2, the full variable domain is EAGVTQFPSHSVIEKGQTVTLRCDPISGHDNLYWYRRVMGKEIKFLLHFVKESKQDESGMPNNRFLAERTGGTYSTLKVQPAELEDSGVYFCASSQDRQHYGYTFGSGTRLTVV.

V usage is TRBV4-1 and J usage is TRBJ2-3, with 10 bases identical to TRBD2. CDR3 size: 17 residues. The V gene end was trimmed by 2 bases and the J gene end by 2 bases; junction bases not matched to a gene: 7. Per the germline V gene, CDR1 is MGHRA and CDR2 is YSYEKL. This chain's CDR3 is CASSQSGTSAATDTQYF. The CDR3 region has the DNA TGCGCCAGCAGCCAATCCGGGACTAGCGCCGCCACAGATACGCAGTATTTT.

J is TRBJ1-1 and V is TRBV6-5; no clear D gene. The CDR3 is made up of 12 amino acids. Trimming stripped 5 bases from V and 2 bases from J, with 6 bases between. Germline V gene sequence: CDR1 MNHEY, CDR2 SVGAGI. The CDR3 DNA reads as TGTGCCAGCAGTGTTGGCAACACTGAAGCTTTCTTT. It translates to CASSVGNTEAFF.

V and J are TRBV6-1 and TRBJ1-4; the match to TRBD1 covers 7 bases. Germline V gene sequence: CDR1 MNHNS, CDR2 SASEGT. This CDR3 region has 15 residues. Trimming at V came to 0 bases and at J to 10 bases, leaving 8 bases not matched to a gene. The CDR3 spells CASSEAGGTTGKLFF. CDR3 bases: TGTGCCAGCAGTGAAGCAGGGGGCACAACGGGAAAACTGTTTTTT.

This clone was recorded a few times. The J gene is TRBJ1-5, the V gene TRBV15; weak D call: TRBD1 (6 bases). Germline lookup yields CDR1 LNHNV and CDR2 YYDKDF (reference sequence). This CDR3 is 15 amino acids long. V shed 3 bases and J shed 0 bases, with 9 bases lying between them. Written as DNA, the CDR3 is TGTGCCACCAGCAGTGACAGGTTTAGCAATCAGCCCCAGCATTTT. This sequence encodes CATSSDRFSNQPQHF. The full variable domain, rest sourced from reference TRBV15 and TRBJ1-5, is DAMVIQNPRYQVTQFGKPVTLSCSQTLNHNVMYWYQQKSSQAPKLLFHYYDKDFNNEADTPDNFQSRRPNTSFCFLDIRSPGLGDTAMYLCATSSDRFSNQPQHFGDGTRLSIL.

This chain uses TRBV9 with TRBJ1-3, with D maybe TRBD1 (6 bases). Germline CDR1 reads SGDLS; CDR2 reads YYNGEE. The CDR3 is made up of 14 amino acids. Between the trimmed V and J ends, which lost 4 bases and 3 bases, there was a span of 11 bases. The CDR3 nucleotides are TGTGCCAGCAGCCTCGGACAGAGTGGAAACACCATATATTTT. It is translated as CASSLGQSGNTIYF.

The chain combines TRBV6-5 with TRBJ2-1; 7 bases align to TRBD2. CDR3 length: 15 residues. Trimming cost V 6 bases and J 3 bases; bases outside gene matches: 8. From germline, CDR1 is MNHEY and CDR2 SVGAGI. The CDR3 loop reads CASSSGPGGYNEQFF. The CDR3 DNA is TGTGCCAGCAGCTCCGGCCCGGGGGGCTACAATGAGCAGTTCTTC.

This rearrangement joins TRBV27 to TRBJ2-7; D not certain. Trimming removed 2 bases at V and 5 bases at J, with 10 bases between. This CDR3 spans 13 amino acids. From germline, CDR1 is MNHEY and CDR2 SMNVEV (reference sequence). The DNA of the CDR3 is TGTGCCAGCAGTTTAACCAGATCCCACGAGCAGTACTTC. Its translation is CASSLTRSHEQYF.

The CDR3 DNA reads TGTGCCAGCAGCGTAGCGTCCCACCAGGCTAACTATGGCTACACCTTC. Its protein is CASSVASHQANYGYTF. This chain connects TRBV9 to TRBJ1-2; D is ambiguous. V shed 0 bases and J shed 0 bases, with 12 bases lying between them. The CDR3 has 16 residues. Per germline, CDR1 SGDLS and CDR2 YYNGEE.